The rows below give T cell receptor beta chains drawn from one sample of a study of early T cells in non-severe SARS-CoV-2 infection. TCRdb reprocessed the 5' RACE reads via MiXCR and lists one record per CDR3 protein. The sample lists 74,000 or so distinct CDR3 sequences; roughly 11% were seen once. The sequenced sample consisted of whole blood. All receptors derive from an adult who was a healthcare worker with PCR-confirmed SARS-CoV-2 infection or an uninfected control (not recorded which). Each CDR3 is given with its conserved first and last residue. The order of the fields is V gene, D gene, J gene, clone size, CDR3 protein, CDR3 DNA. D genes are given only for firm matches. Size is stated for part of the rows, as once, few or many counts, or as a class when the clone is expanded.

>TRBV12-5|.|TRBJ2-1|many
CASGSGHRSNEQFF
TGTGCTAGTGGATCGGGCCATAGGTCGAATGAGCAGTTCTTC
>TRBV12-3/TRBV12-4|.|TRBJ1-3|few
CASSPRMLRTYF
TGTGCCAGCAGCCCGAGGATGCTAAGAACATATTTT
>TRBV7-9|.|TRBJ1-1|few
CASSFVENTEAFF
TGTGCCAGCAGCTTTGTAGAGAACACTGAAGCTTTCTTT
>TRBV20-1|.|TRBJ2-7|many
CSARSGHNGQYF
TGCAGTGCTAGATCCGGACACAACGGTCAGTACTTC
>TRBV11-3|.|TRBJ2-1|.
CASSLTLVNEQFF
TGTGCCAGCAGCTTAACTCTGGTCAATGAGCAGTTCTTC
>TRBV12-5|TRBD1|TRBJ2-1|many
CASGTTAGGAHNEQFF
TGTGCTAGTGGTACAACCGCAGGGGGCGCCCACAATGAGCAGTTCTTC
>TRBV4-1|.|TRBJ2-1|few
CASSQSRDNEQFF
TGCGCCAGCAGCCAGAGCAGGGACAATGAGCAGTTCTTC
>TRBV6-2/TRBV6-3|.|TRBJ2-3|many
CASSFPTDTQYF
TGTGCCAGCAGTTTTCCGACAGATACGCAGTATTTT
>TRBV5-6|TRBD1|TRBJ2-1|few
CASSLSGTGVLYNEQFF
TGTGCCAGCAGCTTGTCCGGGACAGGGGTACTTTACAATGAGCAGTTCTTC
>TRBV7-7|.|TRBJ2-5|many
CASSLARGRQETQYF
TGTGCTAGCAGCTTAGCGCGGGGGCGACAAGAGACCCAGTACTTC
>TRBV27|.|TRBJ1-1|many
CASSLYMGNTEAFF
TGTGCCAGCAGTTTATATATGGGGAACACTGAAGCTTTCTTT
>TRBV12-3/TRBV12-4|.|TRBJ2-1|few
CASSHQANEQFF
TGTGCCAGCAGCCATCAGGCAAATGAGCAGTTCTTC
>TRBV7-9|TRBD1|TRBJ2-2|many
CASSRSGTGGPNTGELFF
TGTGCCAGCAGCCGCTCCGGGACAGGGGGCCCGAACACCGGGGAGCTGTTTTTT
>TRBV6-1|.|TRBJ2-2|few
CASSTGVWGGELFF
TGTGCCAGCAGTACCGGGGTTTGGGGGGGGGAGCTGTTTTTT
>TRBV5-1|TRBD1|TRBJ2-1|many
CASSPGQGHNEQFF
TGCGCCAGCAGCCCGGGACAGGGCCACAATGAGCAGTTCTTC
>TRBV20-1|.|TRBJ2-3|.
CSATPPRPGTDTQYF
TGCAGTGCTACCCCACCGCGGCCTGGCACAGATACGCAGTATTTT
>TRBV27|.|TRBJ2-7|many
CASSLTPRVSSYEQYF
TGTGCCAGCAGTTTAACACCACGGGTCTCGTCCTACGAGCAGTACTTC
>TRBV9|TRBD2|TRBJ2-2|few
CASSVGTSGRGGGELFF
TGTGCCAGCAGCGTAGGGACTAGCGGGAGAGGAGGCGGGGAGCTGTTTTTT
>TRBV12-3/TRBV12-4|TRBD1|TRBJ1-5|.
CASSTDRRPQHF
TGTGCCAGCAGCACGGACAGGCGGCCCCAGCATTTT
>TRBV29-1|.|TRBJ2-1|once
CSVDGGAHNEQFF
TGCAGCGTTGATGGGGGCGCCCACAATGAGCAGTTCTTC
>TRBV7-2|TRBD2|TRBJ2-3|many
CASRPVAGRTDTQYF
TGTGCCAGCAGGCCAGTAGCGGGGCGCACAGATACGCAGTATTTT
>TRBV3-1|.|TRBJ1-6|few
CASSLLLGGNSPLHF
TGTGCCAGCAGCCTATTACTGGGTGGGAATTCACCCCTCCACTTT
>TRBV29-1|.|TRBJ2-1|many
CSVVLNNEQFF
TGCAGCGTTGTCTTGAACAATGAGCAGTTCTTC
>TRBV7-9|TRBD1|TRBJ2-7|many
CASSPGPGQGVREQYF
TGTGCCAGCAGTCCTGGGCCGGGACAGGGGGTTCGCGAGCAGTACTTC
>TRBV12-3/TRBV12-4|TRBD2|TRBJ2-3|many
CASSLAVGLGGTDTQYF
TGTGCCAGCAGTTTAGCTGTTGGACTAGGAGGCACAGATACGCAGTATTTT
>TRBV7-2|TRBD1|TRBJ2-2|many
CASSVRQGLAGELFF
TGTGCCAGCAGCGTCAGACAGGGGTTGGCCGGGGAGCTGTTTTTT